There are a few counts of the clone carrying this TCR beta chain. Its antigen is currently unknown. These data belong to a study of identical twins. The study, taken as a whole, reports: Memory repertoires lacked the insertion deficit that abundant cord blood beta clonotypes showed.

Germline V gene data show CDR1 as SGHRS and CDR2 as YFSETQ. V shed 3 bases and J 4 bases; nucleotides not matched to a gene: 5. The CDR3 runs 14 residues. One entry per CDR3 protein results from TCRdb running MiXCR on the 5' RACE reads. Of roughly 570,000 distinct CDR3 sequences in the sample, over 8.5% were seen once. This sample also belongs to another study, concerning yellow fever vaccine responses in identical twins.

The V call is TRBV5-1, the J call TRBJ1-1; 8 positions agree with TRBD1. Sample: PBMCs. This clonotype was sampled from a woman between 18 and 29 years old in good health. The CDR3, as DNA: TGCGCCAGCAGCTCCATTACAGGGGGCACTGAAGCTTTCTTT. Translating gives CASSSITGGTEAFF.